This T cell receptor beta chain was identified during a study of radiation and T cells in renal cell carcinoma. Study context: Nephrectomy followed 15 Gy stereotactic body radiation by 4 weeks.

Study-wide findings and caveats: Without pretreatment biopsies, baseline tumor clonotype presence was undetermined.

The V end lost 3 bases, the J end lost 3 bases, and 14 bases lay between the germline ends. This CDR3 has 15 amino acids. Looked up from germline, CDR1 is SGHRS and CDR2 is YFSETQ. Produced via immunoSEQ multiplex PCR; TCRdb's table is partial and in-frame only. The repertoire consists of some 80,000 clones, with 65% to 90% occurring once and the leading ten covering 22%. Details on this clone: The target antigen is unknown.

The time point was: blood 2 weeks post-SBRT. Treatment: 15 Gy SBRT to primary tumor, nephrectomy 4 weeks later. After SBRT, blood was collected at 2 and 4 weeks, plus baseline. The patient's renal cell carcinoma had clear cell pathology. The chain is built from TRBV5-1 and TRBJ2-3, with D unresolved. The clonotype originates from a woman in her forties or fifties with renal cell carcinoma. Sequences were derived from blood, sampled from a patient whose treatment included radiotherapy and nephrectomy. The CDR3 is CASSSALTETDTQYF. As DNA, the CDR3 is TGCGCCAGCAGCTCTGCATTAACCGAGACAGATACGCAGTATTTT. Complete variable domain (other parts from reference TRBV5-1 and TRBJ2-3): KAGVTQTPRYLIKTRGQQVTLSCSPISGHRSVSWYQQTPGQGLQFLFEYFSETQRNKGNFPGRFSGRQFSNSRSEMNVSTLELGDSALYLCASSSALTETDTQYFGPGTRLTVL.